The source of this T cell receptor (beta chain) is a study of CD8 T cells in ankylosing spondylitis. General study findings and limits: Earlier reports found some motif variants in synovial fluid and blood in reactive arthritis. Disease-linked clones, CD8+, were relatively rare in peripheral blood. Seemingly characteristic of ankylosing spondylitis blood was a TCR beta motif consisting of about 8 highly homologous variants. Within matched ankylosing spondylitis synovial fluid, disease-linked clones were reportedly significantly enriched.

Each CDR3 protein gets one entry after TCRdb re-called the 5' RACE reads with MiXCR. The sample includes approximately 130,000 distinct CDR3 sequences, 10% to 12% of them seen just once. Turning to this clonotype: What it binds is unknown. One end of the junction is discordant with germline, which a read error may explain.

Germline V gene data show CDR1 as SGHTA and CDR2 as FQGNSA. The CDR3 spans 15 residues. Sequencing used blood, either unsorted or a sorted T cell fraction (not recorded which). The receptor's source is a female donor with ankylosing spondylitis or in good health (not recorded which). The rearrangement uses TRBV7-2 and TRBJ1-4; tentatively, D is TRBD1 (6 bases). CDR3 sequence reads: CAGSLQPRTDEKLFF. As DNA, the CDR3 is TGTGCCGGCAGCTTACAACCCAGGACAGATGAAAAACTGTTTTTT.